The 10 T cell receptor beta chains below were found in one sample sequenced in a study of blood T cell repertoires in COVID-19. TCRdb keeps only in-frame clones here, not all; method: immunoSEQ multiplex PCR. The sample records about 97,000 clones, approximately 92% being singletons. Specimen: peripheral blood. The receptors here all came from a man aged 50 or older with active COVID-19.

The rearrangement joins TRBV5-1 to TRBJ2-7; D perhaps matches TRBD2 (5 bases). This CDR3 has 15 residues. Trimming cost V 0 bases and J 1 base, with 11 bases left between them. Germline-derived CDR1 and CDR2 are SGHRS and YFSETQ. The CDR3 sequence is CASSLAPGISYEQYF. CDR3 in DNA: TGCGCCAGCAGCTTGGCACCCGGGATTTCCTACGAGCAGTACTTC.

The chain combines TRBV28 with TRBJ2-7, with TRBD2 as a possible D gene (6 bases). CDR3 size: 11 residues. Germline assignment: CDR1 MDHEN and CDR2 SYDVKM. V was clipped by 8 bases and J by 4 bases, with 9 bases between them. CDR3 sequence (DNA): TGTGCCAGCTGCGGGGAGTACGAGCAGTACTTC. This gives the protein CASCGEYEQYF.

V and J are TRBV5-1 and TRBJ1-1; 7 bases are shared with TRBD1. The CDR3 is made up of 15 amino acids. The germline CDR1 and CDR2 sequences are SGHRS and YFSETQ. The trim removed 4 bases at V and 3 bases at J, leaving 9 bases unmatched. The CDR3 is CASSTGGTEDTEAFF. The CDR3 nucleotides are TGCGCCAGCAGCACTGGTGGGACAGAGGACACTGAAGCTTTCTTT.

This chain uses TRBV11-2 with TRBJ2-5, with D perhaps matching TRBD2 (6 bases). The CDR3 contains 14 residues. Deletions cut 7 bases from V and 4 bases from J, with 16 bases between. Germline assignment: CDR1 SGHAT and CDR2 FQNNGV. CDR3 coding DNA: TGTGCCAGCAACATAAGGGCGGAGGGAGAGACCCAGTACTTC. As protein: CASNIRAEGETQYF.

V usage is TRBV7-8 and J usage is TRBJ1-4, with 9 bases aligning to TRBD1. CDR1 and CDR2 from the germline V gene are SGHVS and FQNEAQ. CDR3 length: 16 residues. Trimming cost V 3 bases and J 6 bases; bases outside gene matches: 8. The CDR3 nucleotides read TGTGCCAGCAGCTTGGACAGGGGCGGAGTTGATGAAAAACTGTTTTTT. Protein: CASSLDRGGVDEKLFF. The full variable domain, with the rest looked up from reference TRBV7-8 and TRBJ1-4, is GAGVSQSPRYKVAKRGQDVALRCDPISGHVSLFWYQQALGQGPEFLTYFQNEAQLDKSGLPSDRFFAERPEGSVSTLKIQRTQQEDSAVYLCASSLDRGGVDEKLFFGSGTQLSVL.

The chain couples TRBV6-6 to TRBJ2-4; 7 bases are a match to TRBD2. The V gene's germline CDR1 is MNHNY and CDR2 SVGAGI (reference sequence). The trim removed 6 bases at V and 9 bases at J, leaving 8 bases unmatched. The CDR3 contains 13 residues. DNA of the CDR3: TGTGCCAGCAGCTCTAGGGAGGGCGGCATTCAGTACTTC. This encodes CASSSREGGIQYF.

The rearrangement joins TRBV5-1 to TRBJ1-1; D gene uncertain. The CDR3 has 15 amino acids. The ends were cut back, 4 bases at V and 4 bases at J, with 17 bases in the middle. Germline loops: CDR1 SGHRS, CDR2 YFSETQ. The CDR3 region has the DNA TGCGCCAGCAGCCCTTTATGGGCGGGGAGCACTGAAGCTTTCTTT. Protein sequence: CASSPLWAGSTEAFF.

This sequence joins TRBV7-9 and TRBJ2-3; 7 bases match TRBD2. In germline, CDR1 is SEHNR, CDR2 FQNEAQ (reference sequence). J lost 2 bases, V lost 5 bases, and 13 bases had no gene match. This CDR3 contains 17 residues. DNA of the CDR3: TGTGCCAGCAGCCCCTGGATGGGAGGGAGTCCCACAGATACGCAGTATTTT. Its protein product is CASSPWMGGSPTDTQYF.

This clone was counted a single time. The rearrangement joins TRBV6-1 to TRBJ2-1; D gene unclear. This CDR3 is built from 14 residues. V was shortened by 2 bases and J by 3 bases, with 8 bases between the two germline ends. The germline V gene has CDR1 MNHNS and CDR2 SASEGT. The CDR3 sequence: CASSEFISYNEQFF. CDR3 bases: TGTGCCAGCAGTGAATTCATCAGCTACAATGAGCAGTTCTTC.

The chain joins TRBV3-1 (or the pseudogene TRBV3-2) to TRBJ1-5; D uncertain. The CDR3 runs to 13 residues. Germline CDR1 LGHDT, CDR2 YNNKEL (reference sequence). V lost 0 bases and J 9 bases, leaving 9 bases between the germline ends. CDR3 in amino acids: CASSQERGLPQHF. The CDR3 DNA is TGTGCCAGCAGCCAAGAAAGAGGGCTGCCCCAGCATTTT.